Presented here are 6 T cell receptor gamma chains from one specimen sequenced in a study of Vδ1+ human thymocytes. The template was reverse-transcribed extracted RNA. CDR3 amplicons came from multiplex PCR with pooled V-gene forward and constant-region reverse primers. TCRdb reapplied CATT to the multiplex PCR reads. The sample lists fewer than 14,000 gamma-chain clones; under 55% were seen once. Antigens for these TCRs are unknown. The study's findings and limits: Thymic TRG and TRD repertoires appeared highly polyclonal.

The source material was Vdelta1+ gamma-delta thymocytes from the thymus. The subset: FACS-sorted CD3+ TCRalphabeta- TCRVdelta1+ TCRVdelta2- thymocytes. The receptor source for this set is a boy younger than two who had congenital heart surgery.

This clone was found once. The chain couples TRGV4 to TRGJ1 or TRGJ2. No J segment appears in TCRdb, so it was assigned here by matching the sequence to germline. The V and J ends lost 4 bases and 6 bases, in that order; junction bases with no gene match: 12. Germline loops: CDR1 EGSTGY, CDR2 YDSYTSSV. This CDR3 spans 14 amino acids. The CDR3 protein is CATWEVRGAYKKLF. The CDR3, as DNA: TGTGCCACCTGGGAGGTGAGGGGTGCTTATAAGAAACTCTTT.

This clone has only a few counts. V is TRGV9 and J is TRGJ1 or TRGJ2. Germline V gene lookup returns CDR1 GITISATS and CDR2 ISYDGTV (reference sequence). V shed 4 bases and J 5 bases; nucleotides not matched to a gene: 2. The CDR3 consists of 11 residues. The CDR3 bases are TGTGCCTTGTGGGATGATTATAAGAAACTCTTT. Translated: CALWDDYKKLF.

No V segment was called; the J segment is TRGJ1 or TRGJ2. CDR3 length: 13 residues. CDR3 amino acids: CATWDGRKYKKLF. Here the CDR3 DNA reads TGTGCCACCTGGGATGGGCGGAAGTATAAGAAACTCTTT.

This chain connects TRGV5 to TRGJ1 or TRGJ2. No J segment appears in TCRdb, so it was assigned here by matching the sequence to germline. V lost 3 bases, J lost 10 bases, and 6 bases stayed unmatched. The CDR3 sequence is 11 residues long. Per germline, CDR1 VINAFY and CDR2 YDVSNSKD. The CDR3 sequence: CATWDELKKLF. The CDR3 DNA reads TGTGCCACCTGGGACGAACTAAAGAAACTCTTT.

The V and J genes are TRGV3 and TRGJ1 or TRGJ2. Germline matching of the DNA provided the J gene here, since TCRdb leaves it blank. The CDR3 is made up of 13 amino acids. The germline V gene has CDR1 VTNTFY and CDR2 YDVSTARD (reference sequence). J was trimmed by 0 bases and V by 6 bases; bases with no gene match: 5. CDR3 sequence: CATWSRNYYKKLF. The DNA of the CDR3 is TGTGCCACCTGGTCACGGAATTATTATAAGAAACTCTTT.

The chain recombines TRGV9 with TRGJ1 or TRGJ2. Matching the DNA to germline supplied the J gene, which TCRdb does not give. V dropped 0 bases and J dropped 7; count of bases not matched to a gene: 9. Germline V gene data show CDR1 as GITISATS and CDR2 as ISYDGTV (reference sequence). The CDR3 is made up of 14 amino acids. CDR3 amino acids: CALWEVQVRYKKLF. Here the CDR3 DNA reads TGTGCCTTGTGGGAGGTGCAGGTTCGGTATAAGAAACTCTTT.